This T cell receptor beta chain was sequenced during a study of shared clonotypes between healthy human individuals. The V gene's germline CDR1 is MNHEY and CDR2 SMNVEV (reference sequence). The CDR3 extends over 15 amino acids. V dropped 8 bases and J dropped 6 bases, with 20 bases sitting between them. Deep was the level used in running the assay. Some clones are missing from TCRdb's copy, which holds only in-frame ones; the method was immunoSEQ multiplex PCR. The sample shows some 2,400,000 clones, 90% to 97% of them seen only once. This receptor was taken from a young man in good health. Sequencing was done on a sample of naive CD4+ T cells sorted from blood. Subset here: CD45RA+ positively selected. The chain uses TRBV27 and TRBJ2-1; unclear D gene. CDR3 sequence (DNA): TGTGCCAGCTCAGAAACAGCGCCGGCTATCAATGAGCAGTTCTTC. Amino acid sequence: CASSETAPAINEQFF.